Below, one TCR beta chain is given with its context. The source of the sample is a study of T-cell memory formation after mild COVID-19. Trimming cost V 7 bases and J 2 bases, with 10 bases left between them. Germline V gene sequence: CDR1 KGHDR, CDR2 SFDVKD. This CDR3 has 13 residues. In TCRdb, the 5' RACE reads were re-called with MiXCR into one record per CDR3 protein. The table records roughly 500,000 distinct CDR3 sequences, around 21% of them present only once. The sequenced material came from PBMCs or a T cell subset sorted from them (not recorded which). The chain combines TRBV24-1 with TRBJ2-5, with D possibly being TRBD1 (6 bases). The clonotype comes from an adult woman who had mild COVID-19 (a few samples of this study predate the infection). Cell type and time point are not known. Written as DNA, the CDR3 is TGTGCCACCAGCAGACAGGAACAAGAGACCCAGTACTTC. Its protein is CATSRQEQETQYF.